The 8 T cell receptor beta chains below all came from one sample that was sequenced in a study of T cells in Graves' hyperthyroidism and ophthalmopathy. There were TCR beta CDR3 regions amplified from RNA transcripts. The study used the HTBI primer set for a first-round RT-PCR of the TCR CDR3. MiXCR was run by TCRdb on the multiplex PCR reads, yielding one entry per CDR3 protein. The data hold about 840,000 distinct CDR3 sequences, with over 35% observed a single time. The sample consisted of blood. Receptors originate from a man between 18 and 35 years old with Graves' hyperthyroidism.

This clonotype was found a few times. One junction end does not reproduce the germline sequence, and a read error may be involved. The J gene is TRBJ1-4, the V gene TRBV7-7; D possibly corresponds to TRBD1 (5 bases). From germline, CDR1 is SSHAT and CDR2 FNYEAQ (reference sequence). The CDR3 is made up of 14 amino acids. In DNA, the CDR3 is TGTGCTAGCAGCTCGGGGCCCCTAAATGAAAAACTGTTTTTT. This codes for CASSSGPLNEKLFF.

The rearrangement joins TRBV9 to TRBJ1-2, with D perhaps TRBD1 (6 bases). The CDR3 has 16 amino acids. The V gene lost 5 bases and the J gene lost 4 bases, with 21 bases spanning the gap. Germline assignment: CDR1 SGDLS and CDR2 YYNGEE. This chain's CDR3 is CASSLEGGGRPYGYTF. CDR3 sequence (DNA): TGTGCCAGCAGTTTAGAAGGGGGAGGCAGGCCCTATGGCTACACCTTC. Full variable domain (rest looked up from reference TRBV9 and TRBJ1-2): DSGVTQTPKHLITATGQRVTLRCSPRSGDLSVYWYQQSLDQGLQFLIQYYNGEERAKGNILERFSAQQFPDLHSELNLSSLELGDSALYFCASSLEGGGRPYGYTFGSGTRLTVV.

Only a few counts were recorded for this clonotype. This sequence joins TRBV11-3 and TRBJ1-4; D remains unclear. V lost 5 bases and J lost 0, with 10 bases in between. Germline CDR1 SGHNT, CDR2 YENEEA. The CDR3 length is 15 residues. CDR3 amino acids: CASSEIYATNEKLFF. Written as DNA, the CDR3 is TGTGCCAGCAGCGAGATTTACGCAACTAATGAAAAACTGTTTTTT.

The chain has TRBV20-1 and TRBJ1-6, with no clear D. V was pared by 1 base and J by 11 bases, with 12 bases between. CDR1 is DFQATT, CDR2 SNEGSKA, per germline (reference sequence). The CDR3 is 13 residues long. In nucleotides, the CDR3 is TGCAGTGCTAGAGGGCGGGCGTGGACACCCCTCCACTTT. This codes for CSARGRAWTPLHF.

This clonotype occurred many times. CDR3 region: CASSLALTTRGNTIYF. In DNA, the CDR3 is TGTGCCAGCAGCTTAGCGCTAACGACGCGTGGAAACACCATATATTTT. The rearrangement joins TRBV7-2 to TRBJ1-3; D is uncertain. The V and J ends lost 0 bases and 3 bases respectively, with 12 bases between them. The CDR3 totals 16 residues. Germline-derived CDR1 and CDR2 are SGHTA and FQGNSA. Filled out from reference TRBV7-2 and TRBJ1-3, the complete variable domain reads GAGVSQSPSNKVTEKGKDVELRCDPISGHTALYWYRQSLGQGLEFLIYFQGNSAPDKSGLPSDRFSAERTGGSVSTLTIQRTQQEDSAVYLCASSLALTTRGNTIYFGEGSWLTVV.

This clonotype was observed a few times. The chain recombines TRBV9 with TRBJ2-7; 14 bases align to TRBD2. The CDR3 is 14 amino acids. V lost 3 bases to trimming and J lost 12 bases; unmatched junction nucleotides: 8. Looked up from germline, CDR1 is SGDLS and CDR2 is YYNGEE. The CDR3 spells CASSAGTSGGRRYF. The CDR3 nucleotides read TGTGCCAGCAGCGCAGGGACTAGCGGGGGTCGGCGGTACTTC.

The chain has TRBV7-2 and TRBJ1-5; D remains ambiguous. Trimming took off 3 bases at V and 7 bases at J, with 13 bases between the two ends. CDR1 and CDR2 from the germline V gene are SGHTA and FQGNSA. This CDR3 is 14 amino acids long. The CDR3 sequence: CASSLHLGGQPQHF. The CDR3, as DNA: TGTGCCAGCAGCTTGCACTTGGGTGGCCAGCCCCAGCATTTT.

This clonotype was picked up many times. V usage is TRBV24-1 and J usage is TRBJ2-2, with D possibly matching TRBD2 (5 bases). The germline V and J ends were trimmed by 9 bases and 0 bases, with 10 bases remaining between them. The CDR3 totals 14 residues. Germline CDR1 reads KGHDR; CDR2 reads SFDVKD. The DNA of the CDR3 is TGTGCCACCCGGGGAAACGCGAACACCGGGGAGCTGTTTTTT. This encodes CATRGNANTGELFF.